A selection of T cell receptor beta chains follows, all from one sample in a study of CD8 T cells in ankylosing spondylitis. TCRdb fed the 5' RACE reads into MiXCR, producing one record per CDR3 protein. Of roughly 220,000 distinct CDR3 sequences in the sample, approximately 10% were seen once. The sequenced sample was blood, either unsorted or a sorted T cell fraction (not recorded which). The receptors stem from a male donor with ankylosing spondylitis or in good health (not recorded which). The conserved cysteine and the conserved F or W are not part of the CDR3 here. The order of the fields is V gene, CDR3 length, clone size, CDR3 protein. A clone size is listed for some rows: how often the clone was seen (once, few, many), or a class if it is expanded.

TRBV6-5,12,.,ASSYPGGRETQY
TRBV18,12,many,ASSHTGTEETQY
TRBV20-1,13,many,SARDWGVRGDTQY
TRBV7-2,10,many,ASSLVSDTQY
TRBV12-3/TRBV12-4,12,.,ASSPRTGLAGQY
TRBV15,17,many,ATSREGAGDVSGANVLT
TRBV29-1,11,few,SAIGRLNTEAF
TRBV7-2,12,many,ASGRRGADYGYT
TRBV5-5,15,many,ASSPTGQGPSTDTQY
TRBV29-1,12,few,SVFGAGAVGELF
TRBV5-1,11,.,ASSHGGSYEQY
TRBV20-1,12,many,SARSGGYTGELF
TRBV18,11,many,ASSPGENYGYT
TRBV2,13,.,ASSEARQMNTEAF
TRBV7-3,11,.,ASSLRTGYAQY
TRBV7-9,10,many,ASSGFGDTQY
TRBV29-1,10,few,SVLRTGVEAF